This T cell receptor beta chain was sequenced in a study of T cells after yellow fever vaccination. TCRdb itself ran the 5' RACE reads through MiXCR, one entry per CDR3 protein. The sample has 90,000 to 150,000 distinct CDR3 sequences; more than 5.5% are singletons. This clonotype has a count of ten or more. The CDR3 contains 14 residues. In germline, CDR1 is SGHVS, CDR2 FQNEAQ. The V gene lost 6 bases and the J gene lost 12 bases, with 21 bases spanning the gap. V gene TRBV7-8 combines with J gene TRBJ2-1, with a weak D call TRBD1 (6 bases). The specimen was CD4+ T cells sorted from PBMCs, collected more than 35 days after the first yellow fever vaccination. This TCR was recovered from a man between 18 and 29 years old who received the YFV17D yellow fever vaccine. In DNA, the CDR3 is TGTGCCAGCAGTCCTGAGGGGGTTACCCGGAGGCAGTTCTTC. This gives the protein CASSPEGVTRRQFF.